These 9 T cell receptor beta chains were all obtained from the same sample, sequenced in a study of control samples from healthy donors and cancer patients. Assay used: immunoSEQ multiplex PCR; TCRdb lists only in-frame clones, some missing. The repertoire has 90,000 to 100,000 clones, 82% of them found once; the top ten carry 2%. Source material: blood. The source is a man in his fifties or sixties in good health.

CDR3 in DNA: TGTGCCAGCAGTTACACCGGGGGAGGGGCGGTGAACACTGAAGCTTTCTTT. Residues: CASSYTGGGAVNTEAFF. V and J are TRBV6-2 or TRBV6-3 and TRBJ1-1; D might be TRBD1 (5 bases). The CDR3 extends over 17 amino acids. V was clipped by 2 bases and J by 0 bases, with 16 bases between them. The germline gives CDR1 MNHEY, CDR2 SVGEGT.

This chain connects TRBV9 to TRBJ2-5; the D gene could be TRBD1 or TRBD2 (6 bases each). The CDR3 runs to 16 residues. CDR1 and CDR2 (germline): SGDLS, YYNGEE. V gave up 4 bases and J gave up 3 bases, with 19 bases separating them. The chain's CDR3 is CASSIGGGGTKETQYF. The CDR3 bases are TGTGCCAGCAGCATCGGCGGAGGGGGGACAAAAGAGACCCAGTACTTC. The full variable domain, with the rest looked up from reference TRBV9 and TRBJ2-5, is DSGVTQTPKHLITATGQRVTLRCSPRSGDLSVYWYQQSLDQGLQFLIQYYNGEERAKGNILERFSAQQFPDLHSELNLSSLELGDSALYFCASSIGGGGTKETQYFGPGTRLLVL.

Here the CDR3 DNA reads TGTGCCAGCAGCCCGGGACTAGCGAGGAATGAGCAGTTCTTC. Its translation: CASSPGLARNEQFF. The genes are TRBV27 and TRBJ2-1; 10 bases map to TRBD2. Per the germline V gene, CDR1 is MNHEY and CDR2 is SMNVEV (reference sequence). Trimming removed 6 bases from V and 7 bases from J; junction bases left unmatched: 6. This CDR3 contains 14 residues.

J is TRBJ2-7 and V is TRBV5-5; 7 positions match TRBD2. The CDR3 runs 17 residues. V lost 4 bases and J lost 3; bases outside the gene matches: 16. Germline assignment: CDR1 SGHKS and CDR2 YYEKEE (reference sequence). CDR3: CASSPRASGLGDYEQYF. In nucleotides, the CDR3 is TGTGCCAGCAGCCCGAGGGCTAGCGGACTAGGGGACTACGAGCAGTACTTC.

This chain uses TRBV6-5 with TRBJ2-7, with TRBD1 identical over 9 bases. CDR1 and CDR2 from the germline V gene are MNHEY and SVGAGI. The J segment lost 2 bases and the V segment lost 2 bases, leaving 1 base of the junction unmatched. The CDR3 runs to 14 residues. In DNA, the CDR3 is TGTGCCAGCAGTTACGGACAGGGGCCCTACGAGCAGTACTTC. Protein sequence: CASSYGQGPYEQYF.

V gene TRBV28 combines with J gene TRBJ2-6, with no clear D. Germline V lookup: CDR1 MDHEN, CDR2 SYDVKM. CDR3 length: 13 amino acids. Trimming removed 5 bases from V and 10 bases from J, with 12 bases in between. The CDR3 loop is CASSQTGENVLTF. The CDR3 nucleotides are TGTGCCAGCAGTCAGACCGGCGAGAACGTCCTGACTTTC.

The genes are TRBV6-6 and TRBJ2-3, with D possibly called TRBD1 or TRBD2 (6 bases each). CDR1 MNHNY and CDR2 SVGAGI come from the germline V gene (reference sequence). V shed 0 bases and J shed 2 bases, with 12 bases lying between them. The CDR3 runs to 16 residues. CDR3 residues: CASSYSPGAPTDTQYF. The CDR3 nucleotides read TGTGCCAGCAGTTACTCTCCGGGGGCCCCCACAGATACGCAGTATTTT.

This chain connects TRBV5-1 to TRBJ1-1; D remains ambiguous. Germline assignment: CDR1 SGHRS and CDR2 YFSETQ. The ends were cut back, 1 base at V and 7 bases at J, with 11 bases in the middle. The CDR3 length is 13 residues. CDR3 nucleotides: TGCGCCAGCAGCTTGCCCCCCGATATTGAAGCTTTCTTT. Protein: CASSLPPDIEAFF.

The J gene is TRBJ1-1, the V gene TRBV20-1; D call uncertain. The CDR3 sequence is 17 residues long. Germline values: CDR1 DFQATT, CDR2 SNEGSKA (reference sequence). The germline V and J ends were trimmed by 3 bases and 5 bases, with 25 bases remaining between them. CDR3 in DNA: TGCAGTGCTAGTTTTCCTCGATTACGTGCGACGGGGACTGAAGCTTTCTTT. It translates to CSASFPRLRATGTEAFF.